This TCR beta chain emerged from a study of T cells in Graves' hyperthyroidism and ophthalmopathy. Researchers took RNA transcripts and amplified the TCR beta CDR3 regions from them. An initial round of RT-PCR targeting the TCR CDR3 relied on the HTBI primer set. TCRdb reprocessed the multiplex PCR reads with MiXCR, giving one entry per CDR3 protein. The table lists under 650,000 distinct CDR3 sequences, roughly 17% of them singletons. The V and J ends lost 6 bases and 0 bases respectively, with 14 bases between them. The CDR3 has 15 amino acids. This clonotype was detected ten times or more. Sample: blood. The clonotype comes from a woman in her thirties with Graves' hyperthyroidism. The chain employs TRBV12-3 or TRBV12-4 and TRBJ1-1, with a weak D call TRBD1 (5 bases). Here the CDR3 DNA reads TGTGCCAGCAGCGCCTGGGACGGCATGAACACTGAAGCTTTCTTT. Encoded protein: CASSAWDGMNTEAFF.